A selection of T cell receptor beta chains follows, all from one sample in a study of shared clonotypes between healthy human individuals. Only in-frame clones appear in the TCRdb table, and some are missing; sequencing was by immunoSEQ multiplex PCR. Here the sample spans about 1,800,000 clones, 85% to 95% being singletons. The specimen sequenced was naive CD8+ T cells sorted from blood. The source of these receptors is a man aged 18 to 29 in good health. Both conserved end residues are part of each CDR3. Fields, in order: D gene, J gene, V gene, clone size, CDR3 protein, CDR3 DNA. A D gene is named only where the DNA matches it firmly. Part of the rows lack a size; the others show once, few, many or a class for expanded clones.

TRBD2 | TRBJ2-1 | TRBV2 | NA | CASPDSGGIYNEQFF | TGTGCCAGCCCCGACAGCGGGGGAATCTACAATGAGCAGTTCTTC
NA | TRBJ2-7 | TRBV5-5 | once | CASSLASSASYEQYF | TGTGCCAGCAGCTTGGCTAGCAGCGCCTCCTACGAGCAGTACTTC
TRBD1 | TRBJ2-7 | TRBV6-5 | once | CASSEGQGGDEQYF | TGTGCCAGCAGTGAAGGACAGGGGGGAGACGAGCAGTACTTC
TRBD2 | TRBJ2-5 | TRBV4-1 | NA | CASSQLAGEETQYF | TGCGCCAGCAGCCAGCTAGCGGGAGAAGAGACCCAGTACTTC
TRBD1 | TRBJ1-4 | TRBV9 | NA | CASSEGPGQLNEKLFF | TGTGCCAGCAGCGAGGGTCCGGGACAGCTTAATGAAAAACTGTTTTTT
TRBD1 | TRBJ2-7 | TRBV27 | NA | CASSLSVGTGQYEQYF | TGTGCCAGCAGTTTATCGGTGGGGACAGGGCAGTACGAGCAGTACTTC
NA | TRBJ2-7 | TRBV30 | NA | CAWSSVLYEQYF | TGTGCCTGGAGTAGTGTCCTCTACGAGCAGTACTTC
NA | TRBJ1-1 | TRBV6-4 | NA | CASSEGRGWDTEAFF | TGTGCCAGCAGTGAAGGTAGGGGATGGGACACTGAAGCTTTCTTT
NA | TRBJ2-3 | TRBV4-1 | NA | CASSPRDFSTDTQYF | TGCGCCAGCAGCCCCAGGGACTTCTCCACAGATACGCAGTATTTT
NA | TRBJ2-6 | TRBV30 | NA | CAWSTGANVLTF | TGTGCCTGGAGTACTGGGGCCAACGTCCTGACTTTC
TRBD1 | TRBJ2-7 | TRBV5-4 | NA | CASSTGQETYEQYF | TGTGCCAGCAGCACGGGACAGGAGACCTACGAGCAGTACTTC
NA | TRBJ2-3 | TRBV28 | NA | CASLSFLTGSGTDTQYF | TGTGCCAGCCTCTCGTTTTTGACCGGTAGCGGCACAGATACGCAGTATTTT
NA | TRBJ2-3 | TRBV5-4 | NA | CASSLKGQYTDTQYF | TGTGCCAGCAGCTTGAAGGGCCAGTACACAGATACGCAGTATTTT
NA | TRBJ2-1 | TRBV4-3 | once | CASSQVEGGYNEQFF | TGCGCCAGCAGCCAAGTCGAAGGGGGCTACAATGAGCAGTTCTTC
NA | TRBJ2-7 | TRBV5-4 | NA | CASSFMGSSYEQYF | TGTGCCAGCAGCTTCATGGGCAGCTCCTACGAGCAGTACTTC
NA | TRBJ1-2 | TRBV6-1 | NA | CASSKDRNYGYTF | TGTGCCAGCAGCAAGGACAGAAACTATGGCTACACCTTC
NA | TRBJ1-3 | TRBV4-1 | NA | CASSQARDSGTIYF | TGCGCCAGCAGCCAAGCTCGTGATAGCGGCACCATATATTTT
TRBD2 | TRBJ2-2 | TRBV9 | NA | CASRGGDTGELFF | TGTGCCAGCAGGGGAGGGGACACCGGGGAGCTGTTTTTT
NA | TRBJ2-7 | TRBV9 | NA | CASSVGGGSEQYF | TGTGCCAGCAGCGTAGGGGGCGGATCCGAGCAGTACTTC
NA | TRBJ2-3 | TRBV19 | NA | CASRGGLTDTQYF | TGTGCCAGTAGAGGAGGTCTCACAGATACGCAGTATTTT
NA | TRBJ1-5 | TRBV21-1 | NA | CASSKAWTAYSNQPQHF | TGTGCCAGCAGCAAAGCTTGGACAGCCTATAGCAATCAGCCCCAGCATTTT
NA | TRBJ2-7 | TRBV28 | NA | CASSWGKSSYEQYF | TGTGCCAGCAGTTGGGGTAAAAGCTCCTACGAGCAGTACTTC
NA | TRBJ2-3 | TRBV9 | NA | CASSVARVTDTQYF | TGTGCCAGCAGCGTAGCAAGAGTGACAGATACGCAGTATTTT
NA | TRBJ1-2 | TRBV30 | NA | CAWGTGGGYTF | TGTGCCTGGGGCACGGGTGGAGGCTACACCTTC
TRBD2 | TRBJ2-1 | TRBV7-9 | NA | CASRPSGDRYNEQFF | TGTGCCAGCAGACCTAGCGGGGACCGTTACAATGAGCAGTTCTTC
NA | TRBJ2-5 | TRBV10-2 | NA | CASSEGGLNQETQYF | TGCGCCAGCAGTGAGGGCGGACTCAATCAAGAGACCCAGTACTTC
NA | TRBJ2-7 | TRBV11-2 | NA | CASSLALTHEQYF | TGTGCCAGCAGCTTGGCACTAACCCACGAGCAGTACTTC
NA | TRBJ2-5 | TRBV2 | NA | CASNTLTASQETQYF | TGTGCCAGCAACACCCTGACAGCTAGCCAAGAGACCCAGTACTTC
NA | TRBJ1-2 | TRBV30 | NA | CAWGTLGYTF | TGTGCCTGGGGGACACTCGGCTACACCTTC
TRBD2 | TRBJ2-3 | TRBV5-1 | NA | CASSYDGGALDTQYF | TGCGCCAGCAGCTATGACGGGGGGGCCCTAGATACGCAGTATTTT
TRBD1 | TRBJ1-5 | TRBV28 | NA | CASSPSPGQASHQPQHF | TGTGCCAGCAGTCCTAGCCCGGGACAGGCTTCTCATCAGCCCCAGCATTTT
TRBD2 | TRBJ2-7 | TRBV5-4 | NA | CATREGRGYEQYF | TGTGCCACGCGGGAGGGCCGCGGGTACGAGCAGTACTTC
NA | TRBJ1-2 | TRBV5-8 | NA | CASSVPGQIHGYTF | TGTGCCAGCAGCGTCCCCGGGCAAATCCATGGCTACACCTTC
NA | TRBJ1-2 | TRBV13 | NA | CASSLGRYDYGYTF | TGTGCCAGCAGCTTAGGCCGTTACGACTATGGCTACACCTTC
NA | TRBJ2-1 | TRBV7-9 | NA | CASGEGGYNEQFF | TGTGCCAGCGGGGAGGGGGGATACAATGAGCAGTTCTTC
NA | TRBJ2-7 | TRBV7-9 | NA | CASSSTGLFSSEQYF | TGTGCCAGCAGCTCGACAGGCTTGTTTTCGAGCGAGCAGTACTTC
TRBD1 | TRBJ2-5 | TRBV30 | NA | CAWSVFGDSEETQYF | TGTGCCTGGAGTGTCTTTGGGGACAGTGAAGAGACCCAGTACTTC
TRBD1 | TRBJ1-2 | TRBV11-2 | NA | CASSSGTGSGYTF | TGTGCCAGCTCATCCGGGACAGGGTCTGGCTACACCTTC
TRBD2 | TRBJ2-1 | TRBV7-8 | NA | CASSTRLAGGGSHNEQFF | TGTGCCAGCAGCACCAGACTAGCGGGGGGAGGGTCCCACAATGAGCAGTTCTTC